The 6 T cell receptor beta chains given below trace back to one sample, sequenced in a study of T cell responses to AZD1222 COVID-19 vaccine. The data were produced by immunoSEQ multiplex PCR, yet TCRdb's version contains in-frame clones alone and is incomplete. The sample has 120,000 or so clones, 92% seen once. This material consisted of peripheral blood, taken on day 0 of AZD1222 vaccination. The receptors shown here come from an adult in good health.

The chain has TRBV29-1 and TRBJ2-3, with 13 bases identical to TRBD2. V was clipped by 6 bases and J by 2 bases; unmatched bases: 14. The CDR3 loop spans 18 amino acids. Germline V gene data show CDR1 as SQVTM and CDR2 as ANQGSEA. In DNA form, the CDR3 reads TGCAGCGTCGAGACTAGCGGGGGGCGTGGAAGGTTCACAGATACGCAGTATTTT. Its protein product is CSVETSGGRGRFTDTQYF.

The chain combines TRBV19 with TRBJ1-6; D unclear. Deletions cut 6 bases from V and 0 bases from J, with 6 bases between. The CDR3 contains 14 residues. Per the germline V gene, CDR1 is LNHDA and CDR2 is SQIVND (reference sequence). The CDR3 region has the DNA TGTGCCAGTAGCGATAGCTCCTATAATTCACCCCTCCACTTT. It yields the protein CASSDSSYNSPLHF.

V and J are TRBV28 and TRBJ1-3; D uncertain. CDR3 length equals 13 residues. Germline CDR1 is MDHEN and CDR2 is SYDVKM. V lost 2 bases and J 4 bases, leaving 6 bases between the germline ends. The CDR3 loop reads CASSLVSGNTIYF. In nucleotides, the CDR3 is TGTGCCAGCAGTTTAGTTTCCGGAAACACCATATATTTT.

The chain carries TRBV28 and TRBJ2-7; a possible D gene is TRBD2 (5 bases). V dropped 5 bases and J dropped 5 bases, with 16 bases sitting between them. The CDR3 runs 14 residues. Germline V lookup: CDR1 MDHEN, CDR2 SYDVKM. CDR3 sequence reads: CASSPSGIIHEQYF. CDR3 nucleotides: TGTGCCAGCAGTCCCAGCGGAATAATCCACGAGCAGTACTTC.

CDR3 bases: TGCGCCAGCAACTGGACACCTGGGTCCTACGAGCAGTACTTC. This encodes CASNWTPGSYEQYF. The chain employs TRBV5-1 and TRBJ2-7; weak D call: TRBD1 (5 bases). CDR1 and CDR2 from the germline V gene are SGHRS and YFSETQ. V was cut by 6 bases and J by 1 base, with 14 bases left in between. The CDR3 is 14 amino acids.

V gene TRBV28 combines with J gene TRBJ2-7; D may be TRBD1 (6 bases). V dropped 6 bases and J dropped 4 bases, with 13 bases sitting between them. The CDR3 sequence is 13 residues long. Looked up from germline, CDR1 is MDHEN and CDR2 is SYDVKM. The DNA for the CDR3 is TGTGCCAGCAGAGGACAGCCGTTTTACGAGCAGTACTTC. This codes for CASRGQPFYEQYF.